This TCR beta chain was captured by sequencing in a study of T cell repertoires in cytomegalovirus infection. Study in general: In public TCR beta signatures, there were indications of both CMV infection and matching HLA type. Study observations and caveats: The ex vivo response was dominated by HLA-C-restricted CMV-specific TCR beta clonotypes. There were carriers of CMV plus the relevant HLA, and cumulative public TCR beta family frequency identified them.

V gave up 5 bases and J gave up 8 bases, with 16 bases separating them. The CDR3 covers 14 residues. TCRdb re-analysed the reads in MiXCR, keeping a single row per CDR3 protein. The sample has approximately 750,000 distinct CDR3 sequences, roughly a third seen once. Notes on this clonotype: The antigen is unknown.

This TCR came from a human donor in good health (CMV status not recorded). Some clones in this sample may be carry-over from other donors' samples. The chain couples TRBV12-3 or TRBV12-4 to TRBJ2-1, with D possibly matching TRBD2 (5 bases). The sequenced sample was PBMCs. DNA for the CDR3: TGTGCCAGCAGTGCGGGCACCTTCGAGGATGAGCAGTTCTTC. Its protein is CASSAGTFEDEQFF.